This entry features one TCR beta chain sequence. Its antigen remains unknown. V lost 5 bases, J lost 1 base, and 4 bases stayed unmatched. Germline V gene lookup returns CDR1 SGHVT and CDR2 SQSDAQ. The CDR3 consists of 14 residues. TCRdb's table, derived via immunoSEQ multiplex PCR, lists solely in-frame clones and lacks some. The data hold around 15,000 clones, with roughly 78% observed a single time. Graft-derived tissue was subjected to processing to liberate intraepithelial and lamina propria lymphocytes. This specimen belongs to a study of graft-versus-host responses after intestinal transplantation. Across the study: The study gave all recipients anti-thymocyte globulin induction, then tacrolimus and steroids for about three years. General study points: Researchers found peak circulating GvH clone levels linked to early post-transplant HvG declines.

The clonotype was recovered from a human patient who received an intestinal transplant, so some T cells may come from the graft donor. The rearrangement uses TRBV7-4 and TRBJ1-1; 7 nucleotides line up with TRBD1. The input for sequencing was ileum tissue, taken about 14 weeks after intestinal transplant. CDR3 nucleotides: TGTGCCAGCAGCGTGACAGGGCCGAACACTGAAGCTTTCTTT. Residues: CASSVTGPNTEAFF.